This record looks at one T cell receptor beta chain sequence and its context. The sample comes from a study of identical twins. Each CDR3 protein is one row after TCRdb ran MiXCR on the 5' RACE reads. The data show 500,000 to 650,000 distinct CDR3 sequences, with around 7.5% seen just once and approximately 1.5% held by the top ten. The CDR3 is 14 amino acids. CDR1 is SQVTM and CDR2 is ANQGSEA in the germline V gene. V was trimmed by 0 bases and J by 7 bases, leaving 13 bases between them. These records were also assigned to another study, of yellow fever vaccine responses in identical twins.

The V gene is TRBV29-1, the J gene TRBJ2-1; D is ambiguous. The sequenced material came from PBMCs. The receptor comes from a woman between 18 and 30 years old in good health. CDR3 nucleotide sequence: TGCAGCGTTGAAGATTTAGCTCGGAGTAATGAGCAGTTCTTC. This codes for CSVEDLARSNEQFF.